The 9 T cell receptor beta chains presented below share a single source sample, sequenced in a study of blood T cell repertoires in COVID-19. TCRdb's copy holds only in-frame clones and misses some; the assay was immunoSEQ multiplex PCR. The repertoire consists of around 250,000 clones, with roughly 86% occurring once and the leading ten covering around 1.5%. The sequencing sample was made of peripheral blood. Receptors were obtained from a woman aged 55-75 years who had recovered from COVID-19.

The chain couples TRBV11-2 to TRBJ2-7; D might be TRBD2 (6 bases). This CDR3 spans 14 amino acids. Looked up from germline, CDR1 is SGHAT and CDR2 is FQNNGV. Trimming took off 5 bases at V and 3 bases at J, with 14 bases between the two ends. As DNA, the CDR3 is TGTGCCAGCAGCCCCCAGATTAGCGGCTACGAGCAGTACTTC. This codes for CASSPQISGYEQYF.

The chain combines TRBV6-6 with TRBJ2-1; 9 positions match TRBD2. Trimming took 5 bases from V and 1 from J; bases not matched to a gene: 3. Germline V gene sequence: CDR1 MNHNY, CDR2 SVGAGI (reference sequence). This CDR3 is built from 15 residues. The CDR3, as DNA: TGTGCCAGCAGTATAGCGGGGGTATCCTACAATGAGCAGTTCTTC. Protein sequence: CASSIAGVSYNEQFF.

To note about this clone: At one boundary the junction diverges from the germline segment, which might be a read error. The genes are TRBV7-7 and TRBJ1-1; D unresolved. The CDR3 runs 16 residues. Germline CDR1 and CDR2: SSHAT and FNYEAQ (reference sequence). For the CDR3, the DNA is TGTGCTAGCATCACGAGAGGCGGGGAACTGTTGGCTGAAGCTTTCTTT. The encoded protein is CASITRGGELLAEAFF.

The chain joins TRBV19 to TRBJ1-5; D remains ambiguous. The germline gives CDR1 LNHDA, CDR2 SQIVND (reference sequence). Between the trimmed V and J ends, which lost 3 bases and 5 bases, there was a span of 14 bases. The CDR3 is 15 amino acids. For the CDR3, the DNA is TGTGCCAGTAGTATCGGAGGGAATTACGATCAGCCCCAGCATTTT. Protein sequence: CASSIGGNYDQPQHF.

The J gene is TRBJ1-5, the V gene TRBV6-5; D gene ambiguous. V was pared by 5 bases and J by 6 bases, with 14 bases between. This CDR3 contains 14 residues. The germline gives CDR1 MNHEY, CDR2 SVGAGI. CDR3 protein: CASSIEGGVQPQHF. DNA for the CDR3: TGTGCCAGCAGTATAGAAGGAGGCGTTCAGCCCCAGCATTTT.

The V gene is TRBV28, the J gene TRBJ1-1; D remains unclear. Germline-derived CDR1 and CDR2 are MDHEN and SYDVKM. The CDR3 runs to 12 residues. V lost 8 bases to trimming and J lost 4 bases, with 11 bases between them. This CDR3 is CASYLSGTEAFF. The CDR3 DNA reads as TGTGCCAGCTATTTGAGTGGCACTGAAGCTTTCTTT.

The chain links TRBV5-4 to TRBJ2-3; 7 bases align to TRBD1. V shed 2 bases and J 0 bases; nucleotides not matched to a gene: 3. Germline-derived CDR1 and CDR2 are SGHNT and YYREEE (reference sequence). This CDR3 has 15 amino acids. CDR3: CASSFLQGSTDTQYF. CDR3 DNA: TGTGCCAGCAGCTTTCTACAGGGGAGCACAGATACGCAGTATTTT.

V usage is TRBV27 and J usage is TRBJ2-7, with 9 bases aligning to TRBD1. V was pared by 7 bases and J by 2 bases, with 9 bases of the junction left unmatched. The CDR3 runs to 15 residues. CDR1 and CDR2 (germline): MNHEY, SMNVEV (reference sequence). The DNA of the CDR3 is TGTGCCAGCACCCAAGGACAGGGGCCTACCTACGAGCAGTACTTC. Its translation is CASTQGQGPTYEQYF.

This rearrangement joins TRBV7-2 to TRBJ2-7, with TRBD2 identical over 8 bases. There are 14 residues in the CDR3. Germline V CDR1 and CDR2: SGHTA, FQGNSA. The V segment lost 3 bases and the J segment 4 bases; nucleotides outside the gene matches: 5. The CDR3 sequence is CASSLERGGYEQYF. CDR3 DNA sequence: TGTGCCAGCAGCTTGGAACGGGGGGGGTACGAGCAGTACTTC.